Sequencing of this TCR beta chain was carried out in a study of blood T cell repertoires in COVID-19. Turning to the study itself: Specimens from acute and convalescent COVID-19 originated in the United States, Italy and Spain.

Grouping used clinical history reported by participants in a survey and questionnaire. Among Cohort 3 donors, those recovered had two negative PCRs, clearance, or symptom resolution. This clone was observed a single time. In the original analysis: Amplification with reference gene primers provided the estimates of nucleated cell counts. Using immunoSEQ multiplex PCR, the repertoire was profiled, and TCRdb retains in-frame clones only, with some absent. The DNA gave D and trimming, while V, J and clone size come from that table. The data show more than 100,000 clones, 84% seen once. The V gene end was trimmed by 5 bases and the J gene end by 5 bases; junction bases not matched to a gene: 10. CDR1 is SGHTA and CDR2 is FQGNSA in the germline V gene. The CDR3 totals 15 residues.

The J gene is TRBJ2-5, the V gene TRBV7-2; 8 bases align to TRBD1. The sample comprised PBMCs or T cells enriched from blood (not recorded which). This clonotype originated in a young woman who had recovered from COVID-19. CDR3 region: CASSPDSRGRETQYF. For the CDR3, the DNA is TGTGCCAGCAGCCCAGACTCCAGGGGGCGGGAGACCCAGTACTTC.